Each of the 26 T cell receptor beta chains below was sequenced from the same sample in a study of technical replicates of blood from a handful of donors. Sequenced by immunoSEQ multiplex PCR; TCRdb stores in-frame clones only, minus some. Among 45,000 to 55,000 clones listed, around 95% were seen once. The specimen sequenced was T cells isolated from PBMCs. These receptors were taken from a human donor in good health.

The rearrangement joins TRBV28 to TRBJ1-4, with unresolved D. The CDR3 length is 12 residues. CDR1 and CDR2 from the germline V gene are MDHEN and SYDVKM. V dropped 5 bases and J dropped 7 bases, with 8 bases sitting between them. CDR3 DNA sequence: TGTGCCAGCAGTCCTCCGGGTGAAAAACTGTTTTTT. It specifies CASSPPGEKLFF.

The rearrangement links TRBV29-1 to TRBJ1-1, with D unclear. Germline CDR1 and CDR2: SQVTM and ANQGSEA. The CDR3 is 16 amino acids. Trimming cost V 1 base and J 5 bases, with 20 bases left between them. The DNA for the CDR3 is TGCAGCGTTGAAGCTATCAGGTCTCCGATTAAAACTGAAGCTTTCTTT. It specifies CSVEAIRSPIKTEAFF.

Here the CDR3 reads CASIPGLAFTTDTQYF. The CDR3 nucleotides read TGCGCCAGCATACCGGGACTAGCGTTTACCACAGATACGCAGTATTTT. The chain combines TRBV10-2 with TRBJ2-3; 10 bases match TRBD2. The CDR3 runs 16 residues. The germline V gene has CDR1 WSHSY and CDR2 SAAADI. The J segment lost 2 bases and the V segment lost 7 bases, leaving 9 bases of the junction unmatched.

The chain carries TRBV28 and TRBJ2-7; 8 nucleotides align to TRBD2. This CDR3 contains 15 residues. Unmatched junction bases numbered 12, after V lost 7 bases and J lost 4 bases. In germline, CDR1 is MDHEN, CDR2 SYDVKM. The CDR3 nucleotides read TGTGCCAGCACCACGCCCGGGACTAGACCTTACGAGCAGTACTTC. Encoded protein: CASTTPGTRPYEQYF.

This sequence joins TRBV18 and TRBJ2-6; D remains unclear. V was shortened by 3 bases and J by 0 bases, with 3 bases between the two germline ends. CDR3 length: 14 amino acids. The germline gives CDR1 KGHSH, CDR2 LQKENI. The CDR3 nucleotides are TGTGCCAGCTCACCGAGCTCTGGGGCCAACGTCCTGACTTTC. Translating it yields CASSPSSGANVLTF.

This rearrangement joins TRBV5-1 to TRBJ1-5, with 8 bases fitting TRBD1. V shed 7 bases and J 3 bases; nucleotides not matched to a gene: 9. CDR1 is SGHRS, CDR2 YFSETQ, per germline. CDR3 length: 15 residues. As DNA, the CDR3 is TGCGCCAGCTCGGAGGGGACAGGACCCAATCAGCCCCAGCATTTT. It specifies CASSEGTGPNQPQHF.

V and J are TRBV5-1 and TRBJ2-2; a possible D gene is TRBD1 (5 bases). CDR3 length equals 18 residues. Germline V lookup: CDR1 SGHRS, CDR2 YFSETQ. V lost 0 bases and J lost 4, with 19 bases in between. The CDR3 is CASSLETAPWWGTGELFF. The CDR3 coding sequence is TGCGCCAGCAGCTTGGAGACAGCTCCTTGGTGGGGCACCGGGGAGCTGTTTTTT.

The chain employs TRBV7-9 and TRBJ2-7; TRBD2 matches 10 bases. V dropped 5 bases and J dropped 4; count of bases not matched to a gene: 14. There are 17 residues in the CDR3. Per the germline V gene, CDR1 is SEHNR and CDR2 is FQNEAQ (reference sequence). As DNA, the CDR3 is TGTGCCAGCAGCGCCGTCCCCACTAGCGGGGCCCATTACGAGCAGTACTTC. The encoded protein is CASSAVPTSGAHYEQYF. Supplemented by reference TRBV7-9 and TRBJ2-7, the full variable domain reads DTGVSQNPRHKITKRGQNVTFRCDPISEHNRLYWYRQTLGQGPEFLTYFQNEAQLEKSRLLSDRFSAERPKGSFSTLEIQRTEQGDSAMYLCASSAVPTSGAHYEQYFGPGTRLTVT.

The V call is TRBV7-6, the J call TRBJ2-7; 9 positions agree with TRBD1. V lost 5 bases, J lost 3 bases, and 11 bases stayed unmatched. The germline V gene has CDR1 SGHVS and CDR2 FNYEAQ. CDR3 length equals 16 residues. The DNA for the CDR3 is TGTGCCAGCAGCGCGGGGGACAGGGCTGGATACTACGAGCAGTACTTC. It is translated as CASSAGDRAGYYEQYF. The whole variable domain, filled in from reference TRBV7-6 and TRBJ2-7, reads GAGVSQSPRYKVTKRGQDVALRCDPISGHVSLYWYRQALGQGPEFLTYFNYEAQQDKSGLPNDRFSAERPEGSISTLTIQRTEQRDSAMYRCASSAGDRAGYYEQYFGPGTRLTVT.

The rearrangement uses TRBV9 and TRBJ2-7; D remains ambiguous. Germline-derived CDR1 and CDR2 are SGDLS and YYNGEE. V lost 0 bases and J 1 base, leaving 8 bases between the germline ends. The CDR3 covers 14 residues. In DNA form, the CDR3 reads TGTGCCAGCAGCGTAGTTCCGTCTTCCTACGAGCAGTACTTC. This codes for CASSVVPSSYEQYF.

The chain links TRBV5-4 to TRBJ1-1, with D perhaps matching TRBD1 (6 bases). Germline CDR1 SGHNT, CDR2 YYREEE (reference sequence). CDR3 length: 14 amino acids. V lost 1 base and J 8 bases, leaving 15 bases between the germline ends. The CDR3: CASSLYKGHNEAFF. CDR3 nucleotide sequence: TGTGCCAGCAGCTTGTATAAGGGACATAACGAAGCTTTCTTT.

This clone has a single count. V is TRBV9 and J is TRBJ1-2; possible D gene TRBD1, 5 bases. Trimming stripped 1 base from V and 6 bases from J, with 16 bases between. Germline CDR1 and CDR2: SGDLS and YYNGEE. This CDR3 is built from 15 residues. This CDR3 reads CASSVFGGEGDGYTF. The CDR3 region has the DNA TGTGCCAGCAGCGTATTCGGGGGGGAGGGAGATGGCTACACCTTC.

The chain carries TRBV7-8 and TRBJ1-2; 7 positions agree with TRBD1. The V gene end was trimmed by 1 base and the J gene end by 2 bases; junction bases not matched to a gene: 4. Germline V lookup: CDR1 SGHVS, CDR2 FQNEAQ. The CDR3 consists of 15 residues. CDR3 amino acids: CASSLVGTVNYGYTF. In DNA form, the CDR3 reads TGTGCCAGCAGCTTAGTGGGGACAGTAAACTATGGCTACACCTTC.

The chain uses TRBV18 and TRBJ2-1, with 8 bases lining up with TRBD2. V was clipped by 5 bases and J by 6 bases; unmatched bases: 6. This CDR3 has 14 residues. CDR1 KGHSH and CDR2 LQKENI come from the germline V gene. DNA of the CDR3: TGTGCCAGCTCAATCGGGAGGGCCCCCAATGAGCAGTTCTTC. This encodes CASSIGRAPNEQFF. The whole variable domain, remainder taken from reference TRBV18 and TRBJ2-1, is NAGVMQNPRHLVRRRGQEARLRCSPMKGHSHVYWYRQLPEEGLKFMVYLQKENIIDESGMPKERFSAEFPKEGPSILRIQQVVRGDSAAYFCASSIGRAPNEQFFGPGTRLTVL.

CDR3 sequence (DNA): TGTGCCAGCAGCTCCTCTTCTACTGAAGCTTTCTTT. The encoded protein is CASSSSSTEAFF. The chain couples TRBV11-3 to TRBJ1-1; D is unresolved. The germline V gene encodes CDR1 SGHNT and CDR2 YENEEA. This CDR3 contains 12 residues. V gave up 4 bases and J gave up 5 bases, with 8 bases separating them.

The rearrangement joins TRBV29-1 to TRBJ2-7, with D uncertain. Germline loops: CDR1 SQVTM, CDR2 ANQGSEA. The CDR3 length is 13 residues. V was clipped by 4 bases and J by 2 bases, with 12 bases between them. Here the CDR3 reads CSVVSDKAYEQYF. The CDR3 DNA sequence: TGCAGCGTTGTATCCGACAAAGCCTACGAGCAGTACTTC.

This clone occurred once. This chain joins TRBV6-5 and TRBJ1-2; 7 bases agree with TRBD1. This CDR3 spans 15 amino acids. Germline trimming cut 5 bases from V and 4 bases from J; bases unmatched to any gene: 10. The germline V gene encodes CDR1 MNHEY and CDR2 SVGAGI. The CDR3: CASSTRQGWGYGYTF. CDR3 in DNA: TGTGCCAGCAGTACCAGACAGGGATGGGGCTATGGCTACACCTTC.

The chain recombines TRBV5-1 with TRBJ2-1; TRBD2 aligns across 13 bases. Germline values: CDR1 SGHRS, CDR2 YFSETQ. The CDR3 covers 16 residues. V shed 4 bases and J 6 bases; nucleotides not matched to a gene: 7. CDR3 in DNA: TGCGCCAGCAGCGGAGGGACTAGCGGGAAGGTCAATGAGCAGTTCTTC. Translation: CASSGGTSGKVNEQFF. The variable domain in full, with the rest retrieved from reference TRBV5-1 and TRBJ2-1, is KAGVTQTPRYLIKTRGQQVTLSCSPISGHRSVSWYQQTPGQGLQFLFEYFSETQRNKGNFPGRFSGRQFSNSRSEMNVSTLELGDSALYLCASSGGTSGKVNEQFFGPGTRLTVL.

The chain has TRBV7-3 and TRBJ2-2; weak D call: TRBD1 (5 bases). This CDR3 has 14 residues. V lost 7 bases, J lost 0 bases, and 9 bases lay in between. Germline V gives CDR1 SGHTA, CDR2 FQGTGA. The CDR3 nucleotides are TGTGCCAGCATCAAGACAGCGAACACCGGGGAGCTGTTTTTT. Amino acid sequence: CASIKTANTGELFF.

The chain couples TRBV10-1 to TRBJ2-3, with 11 bases that match TRBD2. The CDR3 extends over 17 amino acids. Unmatched junction bases numbered 3, after V lost 1 base and J lost 0 bases. The germline V gene encodes CDR1 WNHNN and CDR2 SYGVQD (reference sequence). CDR3 in DNA: TGCGCCAGCAGTGAGTTTGGGACTAGCGGTAGCACAGATACGCAGTATTTT. Its translation: CASSEFGTSGSTDTQYF.

The genes are TRBV28 and TRBJ1-1; D is perhaps TRBD1 (6 bases). Germline V gene data show CDR1 as MDHEN and CDR2 as SYDVKM. The CDR3 is 15 amino acids. Trimming removed 3 bases from V and 1 base from J, with 12 bases in between. CDR3 sequence (DNA): TGTGCCAGCAGTTTGTTGACAGGAGGGAACACTGAAGCTTTCTTT. Translated: CASSLLTGGNTEAFF.

This clone was seen only once. This sequence joins TRBV5-1 and TRBJ2-7; 7 nucleotides agree with TRBD1. Trimming at V came to 1 base and at J to 0 bases, leaving 1 base not matched to a gene. CDR1 is SGHRS, CDR2 YFSETQ, per germline. The CDR3 sequence is 14 residues long. The CDR3 sequence: CASSLRGLSYEQYF. For the CDR3, the DNA is TGCGCCAGCAGCTTGAGGGGGCTCTCCTACGAGCAGTACTTC. Full variable domain (rest looked up from reference TRBV5-1 and TRBJ2-7): KAGVTQTPRYLIKTRGQQVTLSCSPISGHRSVSWYQQTPGQGLQFLFEYFSETQRNKGNFPGRFSGRQFSNSRSEMNVSTLELGDSALYLCASSLRGLSYEQYFGPGTRLTVT.

The V gene is TRBV7-8, the J gene TRBJ2-2; D is ambiguous. Trimming removed 2 bases at V and 3 bases at J, with 13 bases between. Looked up from germline, CDR1 is SGHVS and CDR2 is FQNEAQ. The CDR3 sequence is 16 residues long. The CDR3 bases are TGTGCCAGCAGCTTAACCCCGGGTGCGGACACCGGGGAGCTGTTTTTT. Encoded protein: CASSLTPGADTGELFF.

This clone showed up just once. J is TRBJ2-1 and V is TRBV18, with 9 nucleotides matching TRBD2. CDR1 is KGHSH, CDR2 LQKENI, per germline. The trim removed 3 bases at V and 3 bases at J, leaving 6 bases unmatched. This CDR3 contains 16 residues. CDR3 sequence: CASSPTLTSGYNEQFF. CDR3 coding DNA: TGTGCCAGCTCACCTACATTGACTAGCGGCTACAATGAGCAGTTCTTC.

The V gene is TRBV5-5, the J gene TRBJ1-2, with 8 bases aligning to TRBD1. Trimming removed 4 bases from V and 3 bases from J; junction bases left unmatched: 11. The CDR3 consists of 16 residues. Per germline, CDR1 SGHKS and CDR2 YYEKEE (reference sequence). The CDR3 DNA sequence: TGTGCCAGCAGCCCGTTGGGGGACAGGCCCGACTATGGCTACACCTTC. It is translated as CASSPLGDRPDYGYTF.

The chain links TRBV5-1 to TRBJ2-7, with 7 bases lining up with TRBD2. Germline-derived CDR1 and CDR2 are SGHRS and YFSETQ. Germline trimming cut 4 bases from V and 2 bases from J; bases unmatched to any gene: 9. The CDR3 spans 15 residues. CDR3: CASSPSGEGAYEQYF. CDR3 coding DNA: TGCGCCAGCAGCCCGTCCGGGGAGGGCGCCTACGAGCAGTACTTC.